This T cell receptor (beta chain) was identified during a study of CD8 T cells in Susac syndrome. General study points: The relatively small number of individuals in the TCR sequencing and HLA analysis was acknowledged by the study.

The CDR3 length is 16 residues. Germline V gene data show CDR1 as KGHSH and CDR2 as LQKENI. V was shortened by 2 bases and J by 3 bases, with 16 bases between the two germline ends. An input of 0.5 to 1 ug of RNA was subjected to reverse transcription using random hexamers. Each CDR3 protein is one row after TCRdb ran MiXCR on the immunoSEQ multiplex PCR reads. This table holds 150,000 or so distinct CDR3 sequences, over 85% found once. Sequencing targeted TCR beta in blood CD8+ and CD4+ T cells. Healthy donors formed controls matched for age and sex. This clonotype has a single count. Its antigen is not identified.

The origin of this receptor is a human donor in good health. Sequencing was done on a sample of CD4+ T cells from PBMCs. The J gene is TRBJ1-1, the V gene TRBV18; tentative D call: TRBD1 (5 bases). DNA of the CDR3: TGTGCCAGCTCACCAGGCAGGGCGGGGTCCGACACTGAAGCTTTCTTT. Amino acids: CASSPGRAGSDTEAFF.